The next 30 T cell receptor beta chains were all read from a single sample in a study of ipilimumab plus nivolumab after autologous stem cell transplantation. Assay used: immunoSEQ multiplex PCR; TCRdb lists only in-frame clones, some missing. The sample lists roughly 20,000 clones, over 65% occurring once. The source was PBMCs, collected in a trial of ipilimumab plus nivolumab as post-transplant consolidation. The receptors originated from a male donor with diffuse large B-cell lymphoma.

J is TRBJ2-4 and V is TRBV18; maybe TRBD1 (5 bases). The CDR3 extends over 14 amino acids. V lost 2 bases and J lost 7, with 12 bases in between. CDR1 and CDR2 (germline): KGHSH, LQKENI. CDR3 bases: TGTGCCAGCTCACCAGACAGCCCCTGGAACATTCAGTACTTC. It translates to CASSPDSPWNIQYF.

The rearrangement uses TRBV5-6 and TRBJ2-1, with 9 bases lining up with TRBD1. There are 15 residues in the CDR3. Germline V gene sequence: CDR1 SGHDT, CDR2 YYEEEE. The trim removed 5 bases at V and 6 bases at J, leaving 9 bases unmatched. The CDR3 reads CASSFRDRVVNEQFF. In DNA, the CDR3 is TGTGCCAGCAGTTTCCGGGACAGGGTAGTCAATGAGCAGTTCTTC.

To note about this clone: This sample includes further DNA sequences coding for the same CDR3. V is TRBV6-5 and J is TRBJ1-1; D is possibly TRBD1 (6 bases). The CDR3 is 15 amino acids. Germline CDR1 reads MNHEY; CDR2 reads SVGAGI. V was trimmed by 2 bases and J by 0 bases, leaving 10 bases between them. CDR3 protein: CASSYRGLMNTEAFF. CDR3 nucleotide sequence: TGTGCCAGCAGTTACCGGGGGCTGATGAACACTGAAGCTTTCTTT.

The V gene is TRBV29-1, the J gene TRBJ1-2, with TRBD1 matching over 7 bases. Germline assignment: CDR1 SQVTM and CDR2 ANQGSEA. V dropped 5 bases and J dropped 5; count of bases not matched to a gene: 5. The CDR3 loop spans 12 amino acids. The CDR3, as DNA: TGCAGCGTTACCGGGGACAGTTATGGCTACACCTTC. Translating gives CSVTGDSYGYTF.

This clone was observed a few times. The chain employs TRBV2 and TRBJ1-6; no reliable D call. Per the germline V gene, CDR1 is SNHLY and CDR2 is FYNNEI. Trimming removed 9 bases from V and 6 bases from J, with 15 bases in between. The CDR3 extends over 14 amino acids. This chain's CDR3 is CASPGVPFNSPLHF. The DNA of the CDR3 is TGTGCCAGTCCCGGGGTTCCCTTTAATTCACCCCTCCACTTT.

CDR3 sequence: CASSLVAMNGELFF. CDR3 nucleotide sequence: TGTGCCAGCAGCTTAGTGGCTATGAACGGGGAGCTGTTTTTT. The rearrangement links TRBV7-9 to TRBJ2-2; D is unclear. The length of the CDR3 is 14 residues. Per the germline V gene, CDR1 is SEHNR and CDR2 is FQNEAQ (reference sequence). V shed 1 base and J shed 7 bases, with 10 bases lying between them.

V is TRBV29-1 and J is TRBJ1-4; D not resolved. This CDR3 has 13 amino acids. The V end lost 7 bases, the J end lost 6 bases, and 15 bases lay between the germline ends. The germline V gene encodes CDR1 SQVTM and CDR2 ANQGSEA. As DNA, the CDR3 is TGCAGCGCTCTCTACGGAGGTGATGAAAAACTGTTTTTT. Its translation is CSALYGGDEKLFF.

This sequence joins TRBV5-1 and TRBJ1-1; 9 positions match TRBD1. This CDR3 spans 15 amino acids. V shed 1 base, J shed 8 bases, and the junction held 9 bases outside the gene matches. Germline CDR1 SGHRS, CDR2 YFSETQ. CDR3 sequence (DNA): TGCGCCAGCAGCTTGCGATCTTCCGGGACAGGGGAAGCTTTCTTT. Its protein product is CASSLRSSGTGEAFF.

The chain has TRBV5-8 and TRBJ2-2; 9 bases map to TRBD2. This CDR3 spans 17 amino acids. Germline CDR1 is SGHTS and CDR2 is YDEGEE. The J segment lost 3 bases and the V segment lost 2 bases, leaving 8 bases of the junction unmatched. CDR3 region: CASSFLGLAKYTGELFF. DNA for the CDR3: TGTGCCAGCAGCTTCTTGGGACTAGCAAAGTACACCGGGGAGCTGTTTTTT.

J is TRBJ1-1 and V is TRBV5-4; no clear D. Germline assignment: CDR1 SGHNT and CDR2 YYREEE (reference sequence). The CDR3 is made up of 13 amino acids. V was clipped by 5 bases and J by 0 bases, with 8 bases between them. The CDR3 nucleotides read TGTGCCAGCAGTCAGCGGGTGAACACTGAAGCTTTCTTT. Its protein is CASSQRVNTEAFF.

The rearrangement uses TRBV18 and TRBJ2-7; no reliable D call. This CDR3 comprises 14 residues. Germline CDR1 reads KGHSH; CDR2 reads LQKENI. Trimming left V 8 bases short and J 2 bases short, with 16 bases between. The CDR3 coding sequence is TGTGCCAGCACACTCAACCAGGTCGCCTACGAGCAGTACTTC. Translating gives CASTLNQVAYEQYF.

This chain links TRBV25-1 with TRBJ2-5; D gene uncertain. Looked up from germline, CDR1 is MGHDK and CDR2 is SYGVNS. V dropped 3 bases and J dropped 4 bases, with 15 bases sitting between them. CDR3 length: 15 amino acids. The CDR3 here is CASSDPYLTSETQYF. CDR3 DNA sequence: TGTGCCAGCAGTGATCCCTATCTTACTTCAGAGACCCAGTACTTC.

The chain joins TRBV30 to TRBJ1-3; D might be TRBD1 (5 bases). The CDR3 has 14 residues. Looked up from germline, CDR1 is GTSNPN and CDR2 is SVGIG (reference sequence). V shed 8 bases and J shed 2 bases, with 16 bases lying between them. CDR3 loop: CAGREGTAGNTIYF. As DNA, the CDR3 is TGTGCCGGCAGGGAAGGAACGGCTGGAAACACCATATATTTT.

The chain links TRBV6-5 to TRBJ2-5; D remains unclear. Deletions cut 2 bases from V and 7 bases from J, with 14 bases between. Germline values: CDR1 MNHEY, CDR2 SVGAGI. This CDR3 is 14 amino acids long. As DNA, the CDR3 is TGTGCCAGCAGTTACGATTCCGGCATCCGGACCCAGTACTTC. Translated: CASSYDSGIRTQYF.

The chain carries TRBV28 and TRBJ1-6; D unresolved. This CDR3 spans 15 amino acids. Germline V CDR1 and CDR2: MDHEN, SYDVKM. V lost 7 bases and J 5 bases, leaving 15 bases between the germline ends. CDR3 nucleotides: TGTGCCAGCACGAACGTCAACCTGAATAATTCACCCCTCCACTTT. This sequence encodes CASTNVNLNNSPLHF.

This chain connects TRBV4-1 to TRBJ2-7; 11 bases match TRBD1. V shed 4 bases, J shed 5 bases, and the junction held 10 bases outside the gene matches. Per germline, CDR1 MGHRA and CDR2 YSYEKL. This CDR3 comprises 16 residues. This chain's CDR3 is CASSPDRGPFPHEQYF. DNA for the CDR3: TGCGCCAGCAGCCCGGACAGGGGGCCTTTTCCTCACGAGCAGTACTTC.

This clone was observed a handful of times. The chain has TRBV28 and TRBJ1-3; possible D gene TRBD1, 5 bases. CDR1 and CDR2 (germline): MDHEN, SYDVKM. The V end was cut by 8 bases, the J end by 6 bases, with 14 bases between. The length of the CDR3 is 13 residues. CDR3 DNA sequence: TGTGCCAGCGCGTCGGGACTAGAAAACACCATATATTTT. Its translation: CASASGLENTIYF.

This clone was recorded many times. The chain uses TRBV5-1 and TRBJ2-2, with TRBD1 matching 8 bases. The CDR3 consists of 17 residues. Germline CDR1 is SGHRS and CDR2 is YFSETQ. V dropped 4 bases and J dropped 1; count of bases not matched to a gene: 9. The CDR3 sequence: CASSQKKTGGNTGELFF. The CDR3 region has the DNA TGCGCCAGCAGCCAAAAAAAAACAGGGGGGAACACCGGGGAGCTGTTTTTT.

This clone was counted once. This rearrangement joins TRBV7-2 to TRBJ2-1; 12 nucleotides match TRBD2. The germline CDR1 and CDR2 sequences are SGHTA and FQGNSA. This CDR3 spans 16 amino acids. V shed 5 bases, J shed 4 bases, and the junction held 6 bases outside the gene matches. In nucleotides, the CDR3 is TGTGCCAGCAGCAGACAGCTAGCGGGGGGGTACAATGAGCAGTTCTTC. Residues: CASSRQLAGGYNEQFF.

The gene calls are TRBV28 and TRBJ1-1; 7 bases agree with TRBD1. Unmatched junction bases numbered 13, after V lost 8 bases and J lost 1 base. Germline V gene sequence: CDR1 MDHEN, CDR2 SYDVKM. The CDR3 is made up of 16 amino acids. The CDR3 nucleotides are TGTGCCAGCGCTCAATTGCCCGGGACAGCGAACACTGAAGCTTTCTTT. This translates into CASAQLPGTANTEAFF.

This clone was seen a single time. The chain is built from TRBV4-2 and TRBJ2-1, with D possibly called TRBD1 or TRBD2 (5 bases each). This CDR3 has 16 amino acids. V shed 0 bases and J shed 7 bases, with 16 bases lying between them. Germline CDR1 and CDR2: LGHNA and YNFKEQ. In DNA form, the CDR3 reads TGTGCCAGCAGCCAAGATTTGGTTTTGGGGGTAAATGAGCAGTTCTTC. Translation gives CASSQDLVLGVNEQFF.

The chain combines TRBV5-1 with TRBJ1-1, with D possibly TRBD1 on 5 matching bases. The CDR3 is 15 residues long. The germline V gene has CDR1 SGHRS and CDR2 YFSETQ. Trimming cost V 6 bases and J 4 bases, with 19 bases left between them. The CDR3 sequence: CASTPDWGRPTEAFF. CDR3 bases: TGCGCCAGCACCCCAGATTGGGGCCGTCCCACTGAAGCTTTCTTT.

V gene TRBV5-1 combines with J gene TRBJ2-5; 11 nucleotides line up with TRBD2. The assigned J gene may be wrong: the sequence end matches TRBJ2-7 better. The CDR3 is 14 amino acids. Per the germline V gene, CDR1 is SGHRS and CDR2 is YFSETQ. The CDR3 nucleotides are TGCGCCAGCTGCCTAGCGGGGGGAACCTACGAGCAGTACTTC. Translation gives CASCLAGGTYEQYF.

This clone was seen only a few times. The chain is built from TRBV11-3 and TRBJ1-5, with a tentative D call TRBD1 (5 bases). The ends were cut back, 1 base at V and 1 base at J, with 14 bases in the middle. Germline CDR1 SGHNT, CDR2 YENEEA. This CDR3 comprises 17 residues. The CDR3, as DNA: TGTGCCAGCAGCTTAGGTACGACGGGGCCCAGCAATCAGCCCCAGCATTTT. This translates into CASSLGTTGPSNQPQHF.

This clone has a single count. The genes are TRBV7-2 and TRBJ1-2; no clear D. Trimming took 7 bases from V and 5 from J, leaving 26 bases between them. Germline assignment: CDR1 SGHTA and CDR2 FQGNSA. This CDR3 comprises 17 residues. This chain's CDR3 is CASTHFGNKGSAYGYTF. In nucleotides, the CDR3 is TGTGCCAGCACCCATTTTGGCAATAAGGGTTCGGCTTATGGCTACACCTTC.

The CDR3 DNA follows: TGTGCCAGCAGAACCGGACAGGGTGGCGCTGAAGCTTTCTTT. Translated, it gives CASRTGQGGAEAFF. J is TRBJ1-1 and V is TRBV6-1, with 8 bases that match TRBD1. Germline V gene sequence: CDR1 MNHNS, CDR2 SASEGT. V gave up 6 bases and J gave up 6 bases; unmatched junction bases: 9. CDR3 size: 14 residues.

This chain connects TRBV6-5 to TRBJ1-1; a weak D match, TRBD1 (6 bases). In germline, CDR1 is MNHEY, CDR2 SVGAGI. The CDR3 consists of 15 residues. V was pared by 6 bases and J by 1 base, with 15 bases between. CDR3 DNA sequence: TGTGCCAGCAGCCTCACTGGGGGCCCGAACACTGAAGCTTTCTTT. Its translation: CASSLTGGPNTEAFF.

The rearrangement joins TRBV7-9 to TRBJ2-2, with 9 nucleotides matching TRBD1. Per germline, CDR1 SEHNR and CDR2 FQNEAQ (reference sequence). V dropped 5 bases and J dropped 7; count of bases not matched to a gene: 5. This CDR3 contains 14 residues. CDR3 region: CASSVQGAVGELFF. Here the CDR3 DNA reads TGTGCCAGCAGCGTACAGGGGGCAGTCGGGGAGCTGTTTTTT.

In its sample, this clone was seen a few times. The chain employs TRBV4-1 and TRBJ1-5, with 9 positions matching TRBD1. The J segment lost 4 bases and the V segment lost 1 base, leaving 5 bases of the junction unmatched. The CDR3 has 16 residues. CDR1 is MGHRA and CDR2 is YSYEKL in the germline V gene. This CDR3 reads CASSQGLGQGNQPQHF. The CDR3, as DNA: TGCGCCAGCAGCCAAGGATTGGGACAGGGAAATCAGCCCCAGCATTTT.

The chain combines TRBV15 with TRBJ2-1; TRBD1 is a possible D gene (6 bases). The germline gives CDR1 LNHNV, CDR2 YYDKDF (reference sequence). Between the trimmed V and J ends, which lost 1 base and 0 bases, there was a span of 13 bases. The CDR3 runs 17 residues. CDR3 DNA sequence: TGTGCCACCAGCAGAGTAGGACAGCGCAGCTCCTACAATGAGCAGTTCTTC. The encoded protein is CATSRVGQRSSYNEQFF.